The present entry profiles one T cell receptor (beta chain) with its context. As it was prepared, the TCRbeta library received unique molecular identifiers. TCRdb ran MiXCR on the PCR reads and lists one entry per CDR3 protein. The sample has over 400,000 distinct CDR3 sequences; around 13% are singletons. The sample belongs to a study of T-cell reconstitution after alpha-beta-depleted transplantation in children. The V and J ends lost 4 bases and 8 bases, in that order; junction bases with no gene match: 9. The length of the CDR3 is 14 residues. V is TRBV12-3 or TRBV12-4 and J is TRBJ1-2; 8 nucleotides match TRBD1. This TCR was sampled from a human donor who donated a stem cell graft to a child with combined immunodeficiency. Sample: PBMCs from the stem cell graft donor, taken from the stem cell graft. CDR3 DNA: TGTGCCAGCAGTTCCGGGGACAGGTCCAGGGGCTACACCTTC. Its protein product is CASSSGDRSRGYTF.